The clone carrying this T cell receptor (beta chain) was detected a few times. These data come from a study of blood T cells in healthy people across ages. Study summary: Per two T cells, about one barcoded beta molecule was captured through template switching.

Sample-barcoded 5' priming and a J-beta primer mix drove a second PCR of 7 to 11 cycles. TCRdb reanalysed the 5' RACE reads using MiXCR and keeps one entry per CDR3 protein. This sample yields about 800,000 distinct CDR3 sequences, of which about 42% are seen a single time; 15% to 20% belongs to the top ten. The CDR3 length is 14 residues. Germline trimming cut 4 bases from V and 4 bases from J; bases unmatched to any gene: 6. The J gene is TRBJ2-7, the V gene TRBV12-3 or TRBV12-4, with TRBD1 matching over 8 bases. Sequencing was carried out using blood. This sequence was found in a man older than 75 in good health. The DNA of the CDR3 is TGTGCCAGCAGTTCAGGGGGCCCTCTTTACGAGCAGTACTTC. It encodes CASSSGGPLYEQYF.